A single sample is the source of the 32 T cell receptor beta chains below, sequenced in a study of blood T cell repertoires in COVID-19 (TCRdb year 2020). The library was produced with the immunoSEQ multiplex PCR assay. Here the immuneACCESS table is served through TCRdb, limited to in-frame sequences with V and J called. Missing clones are a known gap in these copies; in checked studies unresolved V genes cover under half, and the rest lacks a known reason. The sample has 170,000 or so clones on record, approximately 83% of them singletons. Together, the top ten hold about 6.7% of the sample. Material for sequencing was peripheral blood. The origin of the receptors is a woman between 40 and 50 years old with COVID-19, enrolled during active disease.

The genes are TRBV12-5 and TRBJ2-3; D may be TRBD2 (5 bases). The V end was cut by 6 bases, the J end by 2 bases, with 12 bases between. Germline V gene lookup returns CDR1 LGHNT and CDR2 FRNRAP. The CDR3 loop spans 14 amino acids. The CDR3 DNA is TGTGCTAGTGGCCTTGGACTGCACACAGATACGCAGTATTTT. It translates to CASGLGLHTDTQYF.

This clone was seen once. The chain has TRBV9 and TRBJ2-7; D call uncertain. The CDR3 is 13 amino acids. Trimming left V 2 bases short and J 3 bases short, with 9 bases between. Per the germline V gene, CDR1 is SGDLS and CDR2 is YYNGEE. CDR3 loop: CASSVDSDYEQYF. CDR3 in DNA: TGTGCCAGCAGCGTTGATTCAGACTACGAGCAGTACTTC.

Remarks on this clone: At one end, the junction sequence differs from germline, possibly due to a read error. The V call is TRBV10-3, the J call TRBJ2-1; 9 bases are a match to TRBD1. CDR1 and CDR2 from the germline V gene are ENHRY and SYGVKD. This CDR3 contains 15 residues. CDR3 protein: CAIGELGQGYNEQFF. The CDR3 DNA reads as TGTGCCATCGGTGAGTTGGGACAGGGTTACAATGAGCAGTTCTTC.

The chain combines TRBV5-1 with TRBJ1-3; D is ambiguous. The germline CDR1 and CDR2 sequences are SGHRS and YFSETQ. V dropped 0 bases and J dropped 4 bases, with 17 bases sitting between them. The CDR3 has 17 amino acids. The CDR3 DNA is TGCGCCAGCAGCTTGGTAGCGCTTTTTGAGTCCGGAAACACCATATATTTT. Translating gives CASSLVALFESGNTIYF.

The gene calls are TRBV4-1 and TRBJ2-1; 8 bases are shared with TRBD2. This CDR3 is 18 amino acids long. CDR1 and CDR2 from the germline V gene are MGHRA and YSYEKL. Trimming took 3 bases from V and 5 from J; bases not matched to a gene: 15. The CDR3 DNA follows: TGCGCCAGCAGCCACCCCGATCGGGGGGGCGTATCACACAATGAGCAGTTCTTC. Protein: CASSHPDRGGVSHNEQFF.

The rearrangement uses TRBV11-2 and TRBJ2-1; D may be TRBD1 (5 bases). V shed 2 bases and J shed 5 bases, with 7 bases lying between them. CDR1 and CDR2 (germline): SGHAT, FQNNGV. The CDR3 is made up of 13 amino acids. The CDR3 reads CASSLQGNNEQFF. CDR3 sequence (DNA): TGTGCCAGCAGCTTACAGGGAAACAATGAGCAGTTCTTC.

The rearrangement links TRBV6-5 to TRBJ2-7; 8 nucleotides match TRBD1. The junction had 5 bases not matched to a gene; V was cut back by 0 bases and J by 7 bases. The CDR3 has 14 amino acids. Germline V gene lookup returns CDR1 MNHEY and CDR2 SVGAGI. CDR3 sequence (DNA): TGTGCCAGCAGTTACTCTCGGACAGGGCGAGAGCAGTACTTC. This encodes CASSYSRTGREQYF.

This chain links TRBV19 with TRBJ2-7; D unresolved. V was shortened by 1 base and J by 0 bases, with 10 bases between the two germline ends. This CDR3 region has 15 residues. Germline assignment: CDR1 LNHDA and CDR2 SQIVND (reference sequence). This CDR3 reads CASSIGAGYSYEQYF. CDR3 sequence (DNA): TGTGCCAGTAGTATAGGGGCAGGCTACTCCTACGAGCAGTACTTC.

This rearrangement joins TRBV10-1 to TRBJ2-1; the match to TRBD2 covers 14 bases. V gave up 3 bases and J gave up 6 bases; unmatched junction bases: 7. Per the germline V gene, CDR1 is WNHNN and CDR2 is SYGVQD (reference sequence). This CDR3 spans 17 amino acids. CDR3 DNA: TGCGCCAGCAGTGAAGGACCTGGACTAGCGGGAGGCAATGAGCAGTTCTTC. This translates into CASSEGPGLAGGNEQFF.

The CDR3 sequence: CASSQEGGRGSGYTF. CDR3 coding DNA: TGTGCCAGCAGCCAAGAAGGCGGCAGGGGTAGTGGCTACACCTTC. The rearrangement uses TRBV3-1 (or the pseudogene TRBV3-2) and TRBJ1-2; possible D gene TRBD1, 6 bases. V was pared by 0 bases and J by 7 bases, with 15 bases between. This CDR3 spans 15 amino acids. CDR1 is LGHDT and CDR2 is YNNKEL in the germline V gene (reference sequence).

The chain recombines TRBV3-1 (or the pseudogene TRBV3-2) with TRBJ1-5, with TRBD1 identical over 8 bases. The CDR3 runs to 17 residues. V lost 0 bases, J lost 5 bases, and 9 bases stayed unmatched. CDR1 LGHDT and CDR2 YNNKEL come from the germline V gene (reference sequence). CDR3 sequence (DNA): TGTGCCAGCAGCCAAGACAATCCAGGGGGCTGGGATCAGCCCCAGCATTTT. Protein: CASSQDNPGGWDQPQHF.

The rearrangement uses TRBV27 and TRBJ2-7, with TRBD2 matching 7 bases. The trim removed 1 base at V and 3 bases at J, leaving 3 bases unmatched. The CDR3 is made up of 14 amino acids. CDR1 MNHEY and CDR2 SMNVEV come from the germline V gene (reference sequence). CDR3 region: CASSLFGGNYEQYF. CDR3 sequence (DNA): TGTGCCAGCAGTTTATTCGGGGGGAACTACGAGCAGTACTTC.

This clone occurred a few times. This chain joins TRBV5-1 and TRBJ2-7; a possible D gene is TRBD1 (5 bases). The CDR3 is 13 amino acids. Germline values: CDR1 SGHRS, CDR2 YFSETQ. Trimming shortened V by 4 bases and J by 3 bases, and 11 bases separated the two germline ends. The CDR3 protein is CASSLDSIYEQYF. CDR3 DNA: TGCGCCAGCAGCCTAGACAGCATCTACGAGCAGTACTTC.

The chain couples TRBV28 to TRBJ2-7; D perhaps matches TRBD1 (7 bases). CDR3 length: 13 residues. V lost 8 bases to trimming and J lost 6 bases, with 17 bases between them. Germline V CDR1 and CDR2: MDHEN, SYDVKM. The CDR3, as DNA: TGTGCCAGCTGGCGGACGCAGGGGGGCGAGCAGTACTTC. This encodes CASWRTQGGEQYF. Looking up the rest from reference TRBV28 and TRBJ2-7 gives the full variable domain: DVKVTQSSRYLVKRTGEKVFLECVQDMDHENMFWYRQDPGLGLRLIYFSYDVKMKEKGDIPEGYSVSREKKERFSLILESASTNQTSMYLCASWRTQGGEQYFGPGTRLTVT.

Note on this clone: This CDR3 is also generated by other DNA sequences in the sample. The chain uses TRBV5-1 and TRBJ1-2; the match to TRBD1 covers 10 bases. CDR3 size: 14 residues. V was pared by 1 base and J by 7 bases, with 4 bases of the junction left unmatched. Germline lookup yields CDR1 SGHRS and CDR2 YFSETQ. This CDR3 reads CASSLRQGAGGYTF. As DNA, the CDR3 is TGCGCCAGCAGCTTGAGACAGGGGGCCGGTGGCTACACCTTC.

This sequence joins TRBV27 and TRBJ1-2, with D tentatively TRBD1 (5 bases). This CDR3 has 14 residues. The V end was cut by 2 bases, the J end by 5 bases, with 12 bases between. Per the germline V gene, CDR1 is MNHEY and CDR2 is SMNVEV (reference sequence). CDR3 loop: CASSLGQGGYGYTF. The DNA for the CDR3 is TGTGCCAGCAGTTTAGGGCAGGGAGGGTATGGCTACACCTTC.

Only a few counts were recorded for this clone. V gene TRBV11-2 combines with J gene TRBJ1-6, with a possible D match to TRBD1 (6 bases). The ends were cut back, 5 bases at V and 7 bases at J, with 15 bases in the middle. Looked up from germline, CDR1 is SGHAT and CDR2 is FQNNGV. The CDR3 totals 15 residues. As DNA, the CDR3 is TGTGCCAGCAGCCGTAACAGGGCGGGCAATTCACCCCTCCACTTT. This codes for CASSRNRAGNSPLHF.

The chain is built from TRBV5-4 and TRBJ2-1; D remains unclear. Deletions cut 2 bases from V and 7 bases from J, with 7 bases between. The CDR3 extends over 12 amino acids. Per germline, CDR1 SGHNT and CDR2 YYREEE (reference sequence). The CDR3 sequence: CASSLTSNEQFF. CDR3 DNA: TGTGCCAGCAGCTTAACTTCAAATGAGCAGTTCTTC.

The chain employs TRBV6-5 and TRBJ2-5; 7 bases are a match to TRBD2. The ends lost 4 bases at V and 8 bases at J; junction bases unmatched: 16. Germline values: CDR1 MNHEY, CDR2 SVGAGI. The CDR3 spans 16 residues. CDR3 sequence (DNA): TGTGCCAGCAGTTTTAGATCCGCGGGACTAAGTAAAACCCAGTACTTC. Translation gives CASSFRSAGLSKTQYF.

V usage is TRBV5-6 and J usage is TRBJ2-2; 7 bases line up with TRBD1. Germline-derived CDR1 and CDR2 are SGHDT and YYEEEE. V shed 2 bases, J shed 4 bases, and the junction held 5 bases outside the gene matches. This CDR3 has 15 amino acids. The CDR3 nucleotides are TGTGCCAGCAGCTTCACAGGGGCCGTCACCGGGGAGCTGTTTTTT. Protein: CASSFTGAVTGELFF.

This clone was seen many times. The chain carries TRBV7-3 and TRBJ2-3; TRBD1 aligns across 10 bases. Germline values: CDR1 SGHTA, CDR2 FQGTGA. The J segment lost 4 bases and the V segment lost 2 bases, leaving 9 bases of the junction unmatched. The CDR3 is 17 residues long. The CDR3 DNA is TGTGCCAGCAGCTTAGGGGATCGACAGGGGGCCGCAGATACGCAGTATTTT. Protein: CASSLGDRQGAADTQYF.

This clone has just a few counts. This chain links TRBV5-1 with TRBJ2-3; 7 bases are shared with TRBD1. Germline V lookup: CDR1 SGHRS, CDR2 YFSETQ. This CDR3 has 15 amino acids. Trimming removed 0 bases from V and 4 bases from J; junction bases left unmatched: 5. The CDR3 spells CASSLEGAGSDTQYF. CDR3 in DNA: TGCGCCAGCAGCTTGGAGGGGGCCGGGTCAGATACGCAGTATTTT.

This clone came up a few times. This chain links TRBV7-9 with TRBJ1-3; D call uncertain. The CDR3 loop spans 13 amino acids. The germline gives CDR1 SEHNR, CDR2 FQNEAQ (reference sequence). Trimming stripped 8 bases from V and 0 bases from J, with 8 bases between. The CDR3 sequence is CASDTSSGNTIYF. CDR3 sequence (DNA): TGTGCCAGCGACACAAGCTCTGGAAACACCATATATTTT.

V usage is TRBV16 and J usage is TRBJ2-1, with a weak D call TRBD1 (5 bases). V gave up 6 bases and J gave up 4 bases, with 7 bases separating them. Looked up from germline, CDR1 is KGHSY and CDR2 is FQNENV. The CDR3 has 12 amino acids. The CDR3 is CASSPGYNEQFF. As DNA, the CDR3 is TGTGCCAGCAGTCCAGGGTACAATGAGCAGTTCTTC.

This chain links TRBV28 with TRBJ1-6; D call uncertain. V was cut by 5 bases and J by 0 bases, with 8 bases left in between. Looked up from germline, CDR1 is MDHEN and CDR2 is SYDVKM. The CDR3 is made up of 15 amino acids. CDR3 loop: CASSELSSYNSPLHF. CDR3 nucleotides: TGTGCCAGCAGTGAACTGAGCTCCTATAATTCACCCCTCCACTTT.

The genes are TRBV4-1 and TRBJ1-2, with D uncertain. With 2 bases removed from V and 8 bases from J, the gap between germline ends came to 15 bases. The CDR3 length is 14 residues. Germline CDR1 MGHRA, CDR2 YSYEKL. CDR3 amino acids: CASSQIQEAGGYTF. CDR3 in DNA: TGCGCCAGCAGCCAAATCCAGGAGGCGGGGGGCTACACCTTC.

This chain uses TRBV3-1 (or the pseudogene TRBV3-2) with TRBJ1-1, with 8 nucleotides matching TRBD1. Germline-derived CDR1 and CDR2 are LGHDT and YNNKEL (reference sequence). V lost 6 bases, J lost 5 bases, and 8 bases stayed unmatched. The CDR3 spans 14 residues. The CDR3 sequence is CASRSGQGGTEAFF. CDR3 sequence (DNA): TGTGCCAGCAGATCAGGACAGGGAGGGACTGAAGCTTTCTTT.

The chain couples TRBV24-1 to TRBJ1-1, with D unresolved. The CDR3 length is 13 residues. Germline V gene sequence: CDR1 KGHDR, CDR2 SFDVKD. V was cut by 2 bases and J by 3 bases, with 6 bases left in between. The CDR3 DNA is TGTGCCACCAGTGATTACGGTTACACTGAAGCTTTCTTT. Amino acids: CATSDYGYTEAFF.

This chain uses TRBV1 with TRBJ2-5; the table's TRBD2 call for D was not verified on the DNA. TRBV1 is termed a pseudogene. This CDR3 spans 15 amino acids. The CDR3 reads CTSSPTGGPKETQYF. CDR3 nucleotide sequence: TGCACCAGCAGCCCCACCGGGGGGCCAAAAGAGACCCAGTACTTC.

Written as DNA, the CDR3 is TGTGCCAGCAGCCAAGTGGGGGGGGGTCGAAATTCACCCCTCCACTTT. Protein: CASSQVGGGRNSPLHF. The rearrangement links TRBV3-1 (or the pseudogene TRBV3-2) to TRBJ1-6, with D perhaps TRBD1 (5 bases). V was trimmed by 1 base and J by 7 bases, leaving 14 bases between them. Germline V gives CDR1 LGHDT, CDR2 YNNKEL (reference sequence). The CDR3 length is 16 residues.

V gene TRBV9 combines with J gene TRBJ2-1, with 7 nucleotides matching TRBD2. Germline values: CDR1 SGDLS, CDR2 YYNGEE. The CDR3 contains 17 residues. V lost 4 bases, J lost 8 bases, and 18 bases stayed unmatched. The CDR3 region has the DNA TGTGCCAGCAGCTCTCCCGTGGGGGGGATGATAGGCGATGAGCAGTTCTTC. Its translation is CASSSPVGGMIGDEQFF.

This clone was observed a few times. The chain carries TRBV11-3 and TRBJ2-2; 7 nucleotides line up with TRBD2. The CDR3 is 16 residues long. J gave up 4 bases and V 1 base, and 6 bases lay outside the gene matches. In germline, CDR1 is SGHNT, CDR2 YENEEA. This CDR3 is CASSLGLADSTGELFF. The CDR3 nucleotides read TGTGCCAGCAGCTTAGGGCTAGCGGATAGCACCGGGGAGCTGTTTTTT.